The clone carrying this TCR beta chain was found many times. Its antigen is as yet unknown. From the 5' RACE reads, TCRdb called clonotypes with MiXCR, one entry per CDR3 protein. The sample consists of roughly 100,000 distinct CDR3 sequences, about 7.7% of them appearing once. Looked up from germline, CDR1 is DFQATT and CDR2 is SNEGSKA (reference sequence). Losses at the gene ends were 4 bases for V and 2 bases for J; bases not matched to a gene: 12. The CDR3 has 16 residues. This record belongs to a study of CD8 T cells in ankylosing spondylitis. Overall study findings and caveats: Disease-linked clones had a CD8+ phenotype and relatively low frequency in peripheral blood. Blood of patients with ankylosing spondylitis appeared to be characterized by a TCR beta motif of eight highly homologous variants. Prior work had noted some motif variants in reactive arthritis blood and synovial fluid. Reportedly, disease-linked clones are significantly enriched in ankylosing spondylitis patients' matched synovial fluid.

The receptor comes from a male donor with ankylosing spondylitis or in good health (not recorded which). Sequenced material: blood, either unsorted or a sorted T cell fraction (not recorded which). The gene calls are TRBV20-1 and TRBJ2-7, with TRBD1 matching 9 bases. The CDR3, as DNA: TGCAGTGCTACGGTTTTTATAGGGACAGGGACCTACGAGCAGTACTTC. It specifies CSATVFIGTGTYEQYF.